Below are 2 T cell receptor beta chains sequenced from a single sample in a study of blood T cells in healthy people across ages. A second roughly 6 to 11 cycle PCR used barcoded and J-beta primers. TCRdb redid the calling of the 5' RACE reads with MiXCR, one entry per CDR3 protein. The table has almost 300,000 distinct CDR3 sequences, about 25% seen once. The sequencing sample was made of blood. The receptors originated from an older woman in good health.

This clonotype has a handful of counts. The J gene is TRBJ2-5, the V gene TRBV10-3; D not resolved. CDR3 length: 13 amino acids. Germline CDR1 and CDR2: ENHRY and SYGVKD. The ends were cut back, 3 bases at V and 3 bases at J, with 8 bases in the middle. The CDR3 loop reads CAISDRAEETQYF. Written as DNA, the CDR3 is TGTGCCATCAGTGATCGGGCAGAAGAGACCCAGTACTTC.

The chain links TRBV7-3 to TRBJ2-1, with D unresolved. CDR3 length equals 15 residues. Trimming shortened V by 5 bases and J by 4 bases, and 15 bases separated the two germline ends. In germline, CDR1 is SGHTA, CDR2 FQGTGA. The DNA of the CDR3 is TGTGCCAGCAGCGCTGGACCTCCATCTTACAATGAGCAGTTCTTC. Translated, it gives CASSAGPPSYNEQFF. Full variable domain (rest looked up from reference TRBV7-3 and TRBJ2-1): GAGVSQTPSNKVTEKGKYVELRCDPISGHTALYWYRQSLGQGPEFLIYFQGTGAADDSGLPNDRFFAVRPEGSVSTLKIQRTERGDSAVYLCASSAGPPSYNEQFFGPGTRLTVL.